Here is one T cell receptor (beta chain) with its context. What it binds is unknown. This entry belongs to a study of identical twins. General study points: Cord blood beta clonotypes present at high abundance carried fewer insertions; no such pattern appeared in memory repertoires. Recombination models fit unrelated individuals' TCR alpha sharing but underestimated twins'.

Germline CDR1 GTSNPN, CDR2 SVGIG (reference sequence). This CDR3 comprises 11 residues. Trimming pared 3 bases from V and 9 bases from J, leaving 9 bases between. TCRdb re-called the 5' RACE reads through MiXCR, storing one row per CDR3 protein. The sample has around 680,000 distinct CDR3 sequences; more than 6.5% are singletons. This sample was also put to use in a study of yellow fever vaccine responses in identical twins.

Source material: PBMCs. This clonotype originated in a woman between 18 and 29 years old in good health. The V and J genes are TRBV30 and TRBJ2-1; tentatively, D is TRBD1 (6 bases). CDR3: CAWSQGGEQFF. The CDR3 region has the DNA TGTGCCTGGAGCCAAGGGGGTGAGCAGTTCTTC. Variable domain in full (rest from reference TRBV30 and TRBJ2-1): SQTIHQWPATLVQPVGSPLSLECTVEGTSNPNLYWYRQAAGRGLQLLFYSVGIGQISSEVPQNLSASRPQDRQFILSSKKLLLSDSGFYLCAWSQGGEQFFGPGTRLTVL.